The entry below gives a single T cell receptor beta chain sequence along with its context. Its cognate antigen is unknown. This record belongs to a study of cytomegalovirus exposure and HLA in healthy donors. Whole-study results and caveats: The availability of immune exposure information extended only to CMV serostatus.

Germline V gene sequence: CDR1 SGDLS, CDR2 YYNGEE. V dropped 3 bases and J dropped 3; count of bases not matched to a gene: 0. The CDR3 has 13 residues. The PCR employed 60 Vbeta primers together with 13 Jbeta primers. Profiling relied on immunoSEQ multiplex PCR, and the TCRdb table lists in-frame clones only, not all of them. The table records over 150,000 clones, roughly four fifths of them present only once. This sequence was found in a woman aged 45-65 years in good health and CMV-seronegative. V and J are TRBV9 and TRBJ2-7; 10 nucleotides line up with TRBD1. The sequenced sample consisted of PBMCs. The CDR3 is CASSGTGGYEQYF. CDR3 DNA sequence: TGTGCCAGCAGCGGGACAGGGGGCTACGAGCAGTACTTC.